These 24 T cell receptor beta chains share one sample of origin, sequenced in a study of T cells after posttransplantation cyclophosphamide. This table comes from immunoSEQ multiplex PCR, and its TCRdb copy is limited to in-frame clones, with some not included. Listed for the sample are some 31,000 clones, none seen a single time. Sample: PBMCs. These receptors all stem from a woman aged 30 to 39 in good health and a related stem cell transplant donor.

In this sample, this clone turned up many times. This CDR3 is CASSFPGGLYEQYF. CDR3 nucleotides: TGTGCCAGCAGTTTCCCAGGGGGGTTATACGAGCAGTACTTC. V and J are TRBV12-3 or TRBV12-4 and TRBJ2-7; possibly TRBD1 for D (7 bases). V lost 3 bases to trimming and J lost 4 bases, with 13 bases between them. The CDR3 is made up of 14 amino acids.

This clone was seen many times. The rearrangement joins TRBV28 to TRBJ2-7, with D possibly being TRBD2 (6 bases). Between the trimmed V and J ends, which lost 6 bases and 2 bases, there was a span of 14 bases. Germline CDR1 reads MDHEN; CDR2 reads SYDVKM. The CDR3 covers 14 residues. In DNA form, the CDR3 reads TGTGCCAGCAGCCTCGGGGGATCCACCTACGAGCAGTACTTC. It translates to CASSLGGSTYEQYF.

This clone was observed at least ten times. The chain links TRBV12-3 or TRBV12-4 to TRBJ2-1, with D uncertain. V lost 3 bases and J 5 bases, leaving 8 bases between the germline ends. The CDR3 is 13 residues long. The CDR3 protein is CASSFSWDNEQFF. The DNA of the CDR3 is TGTGCCAGCAGTTTTAGCTGGGACAATGAGCAGTTCTTC.

This clone was seen repeatedly, ten times or more. The V gene is TRBV30, the J gene TRBJ1-1, with D perhaps TRBD1 (5 bases). From germline, CDR1 is GTSNPN and CDR2 SVGIG (reference sequence). There are 15 residues in the CDR3. V lost 1 base to trimming and J lost 0 bases, with 12 bases between them. The CDR3 DNA follows: TGTGCCTGGAGTGCCCCGGACAATATGAACACTGAAGCTTTCTTT. Amino acid sequence: CAWSAPDNMNTEAFF.

This clone was found many times. The V and J genes are TRBV6-2 or TRBV6-3 and TRBJ1-1; 7 nucleotides agree with TRBD1. V shed 7 bases and J 4 bases; nucleotides not matched to a gene: 6. Germline V CDR1 and CDR2: MNHEY, SVGEGT. The CDR3 extends over 13 amino acids. In DNA form, the CDR3 reads TGTGCCAGCACCCCAGGGACAGTCACTGAAGCTTTCTTT. Protein: CASTPGTVTEAFF.

This clone appeared many times. This chain uses TRBV6-2 or TRBV6-3 with TRBJ1-1; D gene uncertain. CDR1 and CDR2 (germline): MNHEY, SVGEGT. Between the trimmed V and J ends, which lost 1 base and 4 bases, there was a span of 10 bases. The CDR3 loop spans 14 amino acids. As DNA, the CDR3 is TGTGCCAGCAGTTACTTCCGGGGATCCACTGAAGCTTTCTTT. As protein: CASSYFRGSTEAFF.

There are many counts of this clone. This chain uses TRBV5-1 with TRBJ1-1; maybe TRBD1 (6 bases). The CDR3 is 16 amino acids. V was cut by 4 bases and J by 0 bases, with 16 bases left in between. Germline CDR1 is SGHRS and CDR2 is YFSETQ. CDR3 region: CASSHTQGLMNTEAFF. The DNA of the CDR3 is TGCGCCAGCAGCCACACCCAGGGGTTGATGAACACTGAAGCTTTCTTT.

This clone was seen at least ten times. The chain uses TRBV9 and TRBJ2-1; 8 bases line up with TRBD2. Trimming removed 2 bases from V and 0 bases from J; junction bases left unmatched: 10. The CDR3 is 18 residues long. CDR1 and CDR2 (germline): SGDLS, YYNGEE. CDR3 residues: CASSVISGGTSSYNEQFF. As DNA, the CDR3 is TGTGCCAGCAGCGTGATCAGCGGGGGCACGAGCTCCTACAATGAGCAGTTCTTC. The full variable domain, with the rest looked up from reference TRBV9 and TRBJ2-1, is DSGVTQTPKHLITATGQRVTLRCSPRSGDLSVYWYQQSLDQGLQFLIQYYNGEERAKGNILERFSAQQFPDLHSELNLSSLELGDSALYFCASSVISGGTSSYNEQFFGPGTRLTVL.

The chain has TRBV7-2 and TRBJ1-4, with TRBD1 matching 7 bases. The CDR3 sequence is 15 residues long. Germline lookup yields CDR1 SGHTA and CDR2 FQGNSA. V trimming: 1 base; J trimming: 3 bases; junction bases outside the gene matches: 2. CDR3 nucleotide sequence: TGTGCCAGCAGCTTAGTCACAGGGGCTAATGAAAAACTGTTTTTT. Protein: CASSLVTGANEKLFF.

This clone was recorded many times. This chain links TRBV6-2 or TRBV6-3 with TRBJ2-5, with 11 bases that match TRBD2. The CDR3 covers 14 residues. From germline, CDR1 is MNHEY and CDR2 SVGEGT. Trimming removed 6 bases from V and 4 bases from J; junction bases left unmatched: 4. CDR3: CASRIAGGRETQYF. CDR3 bases: TGTGCCAGCAGGATAGCGGGGGGGCGAGAGACCCAGTACTTC.

This clone was detected a few times. CDR3 nucleotides: TGTGCCAGCAGCTTAGTATTCGGACAGACTGACGAGCAGTACTTC. Translation: CASSLVFGQTDEQYF. The rearrangement joins TRBV11-2 to TRBJ2-7; D is possibly TRBD1 (6 bases). This CDR3 comprises 15 residues. The germline V gene encodes CDR1 SGHAT and CDR2 FQNNGV. V shed 1 base and J shed 5 bases, with 15 bases lying between them.

This clone was counted at least ten times. The V gene is TRBV7-8, the J gene TRBJ1-1; TRBD1 agrees at 10 bases. V was clipped by 5 bases and J by 4 bases; unmatched bases: 10. CDR1 and CDR2 (germline): SGHVS, FQNEAQ. The CDR3 length is 16 residues. CDR3 nucleotide sequence: TGTGCCAGCAGCAAAGACAGGGGGCGCGTATCCACTGAAGCTTTCTTT. Residues: CASSKDRGRVSTEAFF.

This clone was seen repeatedly, ten times or more. The chain has TRBV11-2 and TRBJ1-3; 10 positions agree with TRBD1. The germline V gene encodes CDR1 SGHAT and CDR2 FQNNGV. The V segment lost 1 base and the J segment 2 bases; nucleotides outside the gene matches: 11. The CDR3 is made up of 19 amino acids. The CDR3 sequence: CASSLGPPRDRGPGNTIYF. The CDR3 bases are TGTGCCAGCAGCTTAGGACCCCCCCGGGACAGGGGCCCTGGAAACACCATATATTTT.

The gene calls are TRBV6-5 and TRBJ1-5; D gene ambiguous. The germline V gene has CDR1 MNHEY and CDR2 SVGAGI. The CDR3 runs 15 residues. The V end lost 6 bases, the J end lost 3 bases, and 15 bases lay between the germline ends. CDR3 DNA: TGTGCCAGCAGCCCGAAGGCGGGGATCAATCAGCCCCAGCATTTT. This gives the protein CASSPKAGINQPQHF.

Relative to its sample, this clone is medium-sized. V and J are TRBV6-1 and TRBJ2-1; TRBD1 matches at 7 bases. J was trimmed by 4 bases and V by 8 bases; bases with no gene match: 5. Germline CDR1 reads MNHNS; CDR2 reads SASEGT. This CDR3 contains 13 residues. CDR3 sequence (DNA): TGTGCCAGCCGGACAGGCGAATACAATGAGCAGTTCTTC. It codes for CASRTGEYNEQFF.

In this sample, this clone turned up many times. The rearrangement joins TRBV5-6 to TRBJ1-3, with 12 bases aligning to TRBD1. V was pared by 0 bases and J by 4 bases, with 5 bases of the junction left unmatched. This CDR3 is 17 amino acids long. Germline V gives CDR1 SGHDT, CDR2 YYEEEE. The CDR3 nucleotides read TGTGCCAGCAGCTTGGGTAGGGACAGGGGGCGCGGAAACACCATATATTTT. This codes for CASSLGRDRGRGNTIYF.

The chain uses TRBV18 and TRBJ1-1, with D possibly TRBD1 on 6 matching bases. The ends were cut back, 0 bases at V and 3 bases at J, with 11 bases in the middle. Germline V gene data show CDR1 as KGHSH and CDR2 as LQKENI. The CDR3 loop spans 15 amino acids. The CDR3 sequence: CASSPPQGVDTEAFF. As DNA, the CDR3 is TGTGCCAGCTCACCACCACAGGGTGTGGACACTGAAGCTTTCTTT.

This clone was recorded a few times. The CDR3, as DNA: TGTGCCAGCAGCTCTTATAGCGGAACGAACACCGGGGAGCTGTTTTTT. Encoded protein: CASSSYSGTNTGELFF. The rearrangement uses TRBV7-9 and TRBJ2-2; weak D call: TRBD2 (6 bases). CDR1 is SEHNR, CDR2 FQNEAQ, per germline (reference sequence). Trimming shortened V by 4 bases and J by 0 bases, and 12 bases separated the two germline ends. The CDR3 is 16 amino acids. Looking up the rest from reference TRBV7-9 and TRBJ2-2 gives the full variable domain: DTGVSQNPRHKITKRGQNVTFRCDPISEHNRLYWYRQTLGQGPEFLTYFQNEAQLEKSRLLSDRFSAERPKGSFSTLEIQRTEQGDSAMYLCASSSYSGTNTGELFFGEGSRLTVL.

The V call is TRBV6-4, the J call TRBJ2-3; 9 nucleotides match TRBD2. The CDR3 loop spans 16 amino acids. Per the germline V gene, CDR1 is MRHNA and CDR2 is SNTAGT. The trim removed 2 bases at V and 2 bases at J, leaving 5 bases unmatched. CDR3 in DNA: TGTGCCAGCAGTGACGGGGCTAGCGGGGCCACAGATACGCAGTATTTT. Protein: CASSDGASGATDTQYF.

The rearrangement uses TRBV5-4 and TRBJ2-6; 9 nucleotides match TRBD1. Germline CDR1 SGHNT, CDR2 YYREEE (reference sequence). The ends lost 2 bases at V and 0 bases at J; junction bases unmatched: 3. The CDR3 is made up of 17 amino acids. The CDR3 protein is CASSLPTGGSGANVLTF. The DNA for the CDR3 is TGTGCCAGCAGCTTACCGACAGGGGGCTCTGGGGCCAACGTCCTGACTTTC.

This clone appeared many times. The chain uses TRBV5-1 and TRBJ1-2; 9 bases fit TRBD1. The CDR3 length is 14 residues. Germline trimming cut 4 bases from V and 4 bases from J; bases unmatched to any gene: 5. Germline V lookup: CDR1 SGHRS, CDR2 YFSETQ. For the CDR3, the DNA is TGCGCCAGCAGCGTAGAGGACAGGGGCTATGGCTACACCTTC. This translates into CASSVEDRGYGYTF.

This clone has more than one count but fewer than ten. The chain recombines TRBV7-9 with TRBJ2-3, with TRBD1 matching 7 bases. The CDR3 spans 16 residues. V gave up 5 bases and J gave up 1 base; unmatched junction bases: 9. CDR1 and CDR2 from the germline V gene are SEHNR and FQNEAQ (reference sequence). The CDR3 DNA sequence: TGTGCCAGCAGCCCTTCCGGGACAGTTCGCACAGATACGCAGTATTTT. This translates into CASSPSGTVRTDTQYF.

This clone showed up many times. This rearrangement joins TRBV5-4 to TRBJ2-7, with TRBD1 matching 7 bases. The germline gives CDR1 SGHNT, CDR2 YYREEE (reference sequence). The CDR3 spans 15 residues. The J segment lost 5 bases and the V segment lost 2 bases, leaving 10 bases of the junction unmatched. CDR3 amino acids: CASSFGTEGFDEQYF. The CDR3 coding sequence is TGTGCCAGCAGCTTCGGGACAGAGGGTTTCGACGAGCAGTACTTC. The complete variable domain, with remaining parts taken from reference TRBV5-4 and TRBJ2-7, reads ETGVTQSPTHLIKTRGQQVTLRCSSQSGHNTVSWYQQALGQGPQFIFQYYREEENGRGNFPPRFSGLQFPNYSSELNVNALELDDSALYLCASSFGTEGFDEQYFGPGTRLTVT.

This clone has at least ten counts. The V and J genes are TRBV6-5 and TRBJ1-5; 9 bases fit TRBD1. Germline V gives CDR1 MNHEY, CDR2 SVGAGI. The CDR3 is 15 amino acids. After removal of 3 bases from V and 3 bases from J, the junction contained 3 bases not matched to a gene. DNA for the CDR3: TGTGCCAGCAGTTATGGACAGGGGCCCAATCAGCCCCAGCATTTT. Its protein product is CASSYGQGPNQPQHF.